This is a list of T cell receptor beta chains from one sample in a study of T cells after yellow fever vaccination. TCRdb reanalysed the 5' RACE reads using MiXCR and keeps one entry per CDR3 protein. The sample carries a few hundred thousand distinct CDR3 sequences, roughly 3.5% recorded once. Sequenced material: PBMCs, taken on the day of the yellow fever booster vaccination. These receptors originate from a man aged 18-30 years who received the YFV17D yellow fever vaccine. Each CDR3 is given with its conserved first and last residue. A D gene is named only where the DNA matches it firmly. Size values are once, few and many counts, or a class for expanded clones, and some rows have none.

CDR3 | DNA | J | D | V | size
CASSVGGPSYYGYTF | TGTGCCAGCAGCGTAGGGGGACCGAGTTACTATGGCTACACCTTC | TRBJ1-2 | - | TRBV7-2 | many
CASSPWGVGGEAFF | TGTGCCAGCAGCCCGTGGGGGGTCGGCGGTGAAGCTTTCTTT | TRBJ1-1 | - | TRBV5-6 | many
CASSYQGGTDTEAFF | TGTGCCAGCAGTTACCAAGGGGGGACCGACACTGAAGCTTTCTTT | TRBJ1-1 | - | TRBV6-5 | -
CASLGQRPSTDTQYF | TGCGCCAGCTTGGGGCAGAGACCTAGCACAGATACGCAGTATTTT | TRBJ2-3 | - | TRBV5-1 | many
CASSKWSGDHPSYEQYF | TGTGCCAGCAGCAAATGGTCGGGGGACCACCCCTCCTACGAGCAGTACTTC | TRBJ2-7 | - | TRBV21-1 | -
CASSSQGAKNIQYF | TGTGCCAGCAGTTCCCAGGGAGCCAAAAACATTCAGTACTTC | TRBJ2-4 | - | TRBV6-5 | many
CAISESESGQGEQFF | TGTGCCATCAGTGAGTCGGAGTCAGGGCAGGGTGAGCAGTTCTTC | TRBJ2-1 | - | TRBV10-3 | many
CASSLEGEGTEAFF | TGTGCCAGCAGCCTCGAGGGGGAGGGGACTGAAGCTTTCTTT | TRBJ1-1 | - | TRBV7-8 | many
CASSHQGVSYEQYF | TGTGCCAGTAGTCACCAGGGGGTCTCCTACGAGCAGTACTTC | TRBJ2-7 | TRBD1 | TRBV19 | many
CASSLTSGGPGTGELFF | TGTGCCAGCAGTTTGACTAGCGGGGGGCCGGGCACCGGGGAGCTGTTTTTT | TRBJ2-2 | TRBD2 | TRBV12-3/TRBV12-4 | few
CASSLVGGPYNEQFF | TGTGCCAGCAGCTTAGTTGGGGGGCCCTACAATGAGCAGTTCTTC | TRBJ2-1 | - | TRBV7-2 | many
CASSLGGTGEQYF | TGTGCCAGCAGCTTAGGCGGGACAGGGGAGCAGTACTTC | TRBJ2-7 | TRBD1 | TRBV7-6 | few
CASNLGGPPEAEQFF | TGTGCCAGCAATCTGGGGGGACCCCCCGAGGCTGAGCAGTTCTTC | TRBJ2-1 | - | TRBV9 | many
CASSPIGPGELFF | TGTGCCAGCTCACCTATCGGCCCGGGGGAGCTGTTTTTT | TRBJ2-2 | - | TRBV18 | few
CASSIPQGTQYF | TGTGCCAGCAGCATCCCCCAAGGGACCCAGTACTTC | TRBJ2-5 | - | TRBV11-2 | many
CASSPLPGLAGGPTGELFF | TGTGCCAGCAGCCCTCTCCCGGGACTAGCGGGGGGGCCCACCGGGGAGCTGTTTTTT | TRBJ2-2 | TRBD2 | TRBV7-2 | few
CASSLTRTGGIVDYGYTF | TGTGCCAGCAGCTTGACCCGGACAGGGGGCATTGTAGACTATGGCTACACCTTC | TRBJ1-2 | TRBD1 | TRBV5-6 | few
CAIKDRALTNTGELFF | TGTGCCATCAAGGACAGGGCACTTACGAACACCGGGGAGCTGTTTTTT | TRBJ2-2 | TRBD1 | TRBV10-3 | many
CASSRQGRNQPQHF | TGTGCCAGCAGTAGACAGGGACGGAATCAGCCCCAGCATTTT | TRBJ1-5 | TRBD1 | TRBV27 | -
CASSQEWRGRENIQYF | TGCGCCAGCAGCCAAGAGTGGAGGGGCCGGGAAAACATTCAGTACTTC | TRBJ2-4 | - | TRBV4-3 | many
CASSHSLGPRAEGYTF | TGCGCCAGCAGCCATTCCTTGGGACCCAGGGCTGAGGGCTACACCTTC | TRBJ1-2 | - | TRBV4-1 | many
CATGGTAGYGYTF | TGTGCCACGGGAGGGACAGCGGGCTATGGCTACACCTTC | TRBJ1-2 | TRBD1 | TRBV15 | many
CASSMNPGQGLETQYF | TGTGCCAGCTCCATGAACCCCGGACAGGGGCTGGAGACCCAGTACTTC | TRBJ2-5 | TRBD1 | TRBV18 | -
CASSLIPDIFSYEQYF | TGCGCCAGCAGCTTGATTCCGGACATCTTCTCCTACGAGCAGTACTTC | TRBJ2-7 | - | TRBV5-1 | few
CASSSAGAGPGANVLTF | TGTGCCAGCAGCTCTGCTGGAGCGGGGCCCGGGGCCAACGTCCTGACTTTC | TRBJ2-6 | TRBD2 | TRBV7-9 | many
CASSLGQGLDQPQHF | TGTGCCAGCAGCTTGGGACAGGGCTTGGATCAGCCCCAGCATTTT | TRBJ1-5 | TRBD1 | TRBV7-2 | -
CSARVQWASGYTF | TGCAGTGCTAGAGTCCAGTGGGCGTCTGGCTACACCTTC | TRBJ1-2 | - | TRBV20-1 | -
CASSFPGGEQYF | TGTGCCAGCAGCTTTCCGGGGGGCGAGCAGTACTTC | TRBJ2-7 | TRBD2 | TRBV11-3 | few
CATGTSGGADTQYF | TGTGCCACCGGAACTAGCGGGGGTGCAGATACGCAGTATTTT | TRBJ2-3 | TRBD2 | TRBV10-3 | many
CASSLGRKTGKNYGYTF | TGCGCCAGCAGCTTGGGCCGGAAAACAGGGAAAAACTATGGCTACACCTTC | TRBJ1-2 | - | TRBV5-1 | few
CASSSAGVLMNTEAFF | TGTGCCAGCAGCTCGGCGGGGGTCCTTATGAACACTGAAGCTTTCTTT | TRBJ1-1 | - | TRBV13 | -
CASSLPSGGTGELFF | TGCGCCAGCAGCTTACCTAGCGGAGGCACCGGGGAGCTGTTTTTT | TRBJ2-2 | TRBD2 | TRBV5-1 | many
CASSLWSGEGTQYF | TGCGCCAGCAGCTTGTGGAGCGGGGAGGGGACCCAGTACTTC | TRBJ2-5 | TRBD2 | TRBV5-1 | few
CASSWGTDTQYF | TGTGCCAGCAGCTGGGGGACAGATACGCAGTATTTT | TRBJ2-3 | - | TRBV5-6 | many
CASSSWGEVGQGSGYTF | TGTGCCAGCAGCTCCTGGGGGGAAGTAGGACAGGGGTCTGGCTACACCTTC | TRBJ1-2 | TRBD1 | TRBV7-2 | many